The next 27 T cell receptor beta chains were all read from a single sample in a study of PD-L1 blockade in urothelial cancer. Repertoires were generated with immunoSEQ multiplex PCR, while TCRdb's copy carries only in-frame clones and drops some. The profile shows more than 65,000 clones, 87% of them singletons. Sequencing was performed on PBMCs, taken around atezolizumab (anti-PD-L1) treatment. The receptor source for this set is a woman in her 70s with urothelial cancer.

The gene calls are TRBV7-9 and TRBJ1-6; D possibly corresponds to TRBD1 (6 bases). Germline CDR1 is SEHNR and CDR2 is FQNEAQ (reference sequence). The CDR3 has 16 amino acids. Trimming pared 4 bases from V and 0 bases from J, leaving 10 bases between. CDR3 nucleotides: TGTGCCAGCAGCTCGGACAGTTTCTCCTATAATTCACCCCTCCACTTT. As protein: CASSSDSFSYNSPLHF.

The chain joins TRBV29-1 to TRBJ1-2; D is unresolved. This CDR3 is built from 13 residues. Germline CDR1 and CDR2: SQVTM and ANQGSEA. The ends were cut back, 4 bases at V and 0 bases at J, with 9 bases in the middle. This chain's CDR3 is CSVVALANYGYTF. The CDR3, as DNA: TGCAGCGTTGTGGCTCTAGCTAACTATGGCTACACCTTC.

The chain joins TRBV30 to TRBJ1-2; no clear D gene. Germline lookup yields CDR1 GTSNPN and CDR2 SVGIG (reference sequence). The CDR3 length is 15 residues. V was shortened by 0 bases and J by 3 bases, with 14 bases between the two germline ends. CDR3 amino acids: CAWSVVRKGYYGYTF. The CDR3 DNA follows: TGTGCCTGGAGTGTTGTCAGGAAAGGATACTATGGCTACACCTTC.

This chain links TRBV4-3 with TRBJ2-3; TRBD2 matches at 9 bases. The germline V gene encodes CDR1 LGHNA and CDR2 YSLEER. Trimming at V came to 0 bases and at J to 6 bases, leaving 16 bases not matched to a gene. The CDR3 has 19 amino acids. The CDR3 loop reads CASSQDIAPRGGPSDTQYF. The CDR3 coding sequence is TGCGCCAGCAGCCAAGATATAGCTCCGCGGGGGGGCCCGTCGGATACGCAGTATTTT.

The chain links TRBV11-2 to TRBJ2-7; D might be TRBD1 (6 bases). Per the germline V gene, CDR1 is SGHAT and CDR2 is FQNNGV. The CDR3 is 12 residues long. V was shortened by 3 bases and J by 4 bases, with 7 bases between the two germline ends. CDR3 DNA sequence: TGTGCCAGCAGCTTCGGACAGTACGAGCAGTACTTC. It is translated as CASSFGQYEQYF.

V is TRBV10-3 and J is TRBJ2-1; the match to TRBD2 covers 8 bases. The germline V gene encodes CDR1 ENHRY and CDR2 SYGVKD. V lost 10 bases, J lost 4 bases, and 9 bases stayed unmatched. The CDR3 has 14 residues. CDR3 nucleotide sequence: TGTGCCACCACGTTGGCGGGGGGTTACAATGAGCAGTTCTTC. Residues: CATTLAGGYNEQFF.

The rearrangement links TRBV19 to TRBJ2-3; possibly TRBD2 for D (6 bases). This CDR3 has 15 amino acids. Germline CDR1 reads LNHDA; CDR2 reads SQIVND (reference sequence). Trimming pared 6 bases from V and 10 bases from J, leaving 23 bases between. CDR3 bases: TGTGCCAGTAGCCCGGGACTGATGAAAGATACGTCGCAGTATTTT. Protein sequence: CASSPGLMKDTSQYF.

The chain employs TRBV6-1 and TRBJ2-5; TRBD1 matches at 7 bases. V lost 4 bases, J lost 3 bases, and 17 bases stayed unmatched. CDR1 and CDR2 (germline): MNHNS, SASEGT. This CDR3 comprises 18 residues. For the CDR3, the DNA is TGTGCCAGCAGTGTCGCCTTTGAGGGGGCGTTTGTGGAAGAGACCCAGTACTTC. Translated, it gives CASSVAFEGAFVEETQYF.

The rearrangement links TRBV6-5 to TRBJ1-3, with D hard to call. Per germline, CDR1 MNHEY and CDR2 SVGAGI. V lost 0 bases and J lost 9, with 9 bases in between. The CDR3 covers 13 residues. CDR3 region: CASSYSSLSTIYF. CDR3 DNA sequence: TGTGCCAGCAGTTACTCAAGCCTGAGCACCATATATTTT.

This sequence joins TRBV18 and TRBJ1-3; D is uncertain. This CDR3 has 13 amino acids. V was pared by 2 bases and J by 1 base, with 3 bases between. Germline CDR1 is KGHSH and CDR2 is LQKENI. CDR3 DNA: TGTGCCAGCTCACCAGTATCTGGAAACACCATATATTTT. Translating it yields CASSPVSGNTIYF.

V and J are TRBV4-1 and TRBJ2-1, with a possible D match to TRBD1 (6 bases). The V end lost 0 bases, the J end lost 3 bases, and 15 bases lay between the germline ends. CDR1 and CDR2 from the germline V gene are MGHRA and YSYEKL. The CDR3 runs to 17 residues. CDR3: CASSQDLTGWFYNEQFF. The CDR3 nucleotides read TGCGCCAGCAGCCAAGACCTGACAGGATGGTTCTACAATGAGCAGTTCTTC.

The CDR3 nucleotides read TGCGCCAGCAGCCGCTTAGGACAAGAGAACACTGAAGCTTTCTTT. It encodes CASSRLGQENTEAFF. The J gene is TRBJ1-1, the V gene TRBV4-3; D may be TRBD1 (5 bases). V dropped 4 bases and J dropped 1 base, with 13 bases sitting between them. The CDR3 spans 15 residues. Germline lookup yields CDR1 LGHNA and CDR2 YSLEER.

V is TRBV6-1 and J is TRBJ2-7; perhaps TRBD2 as D (6 bases). Germline V gene lookup returns CDR1 MNHNS and CDR2 SASEGT. V lost 6 bases and J lost 6, with 9 bases in between. This CDR3 contains 11 residues. The CDR3 reads CASRGGGEQYF. The CDR3 nucleotides read TGTGCCAGCAGGGGGGGAGGCGAGCAGTACTTC.

J is TRBJ2-1 and V is TRBV2; 14 bases match TRBD2. With 6 bases clipped from V and 6 bases from J, the junction kept 4 bases outside the gene matches. Germline CDR1 reads SNHLY; CDR2 reads FYNNEI. This CDR3 spans 15 amino acids. Here the CDR3 DNA reads TGTGCCAGCAGACGGACTAGCGGGGGGTCCAATGAGCAGTTCTTC. Its protein is CASRRTSGGSNEQFF.

V gene TRBV11-2 combines with J gene TRBJ1-1; D is unresolved. Per germline, CDR1 SGHAT and CDR2 FQNNGV. Trimming left V 2 bases short and J 4 bases short, with 14 bases between. The CDR3 has 15 amino acids. The CDR3 here is CASSLRRREVTEAFF. The CDR3 DNA is TGTGCCAGCAGCTTAAGAAGAAGGGAGGTCACTGAAGCTTTCTTT.

The rearrangement links TRBV19 to TRBJ1-5, with D perhaps TRBD1 (6 bases). Germline lookup yields CDR1 LNHDA and CDR2 SQIVND (reference sequence). The CDR3 consists of 15 residues. Trimming shortened V by 6 bases and J by 7 bases, and 19 bases separated the two germline ends. DNA for the CDR3: TGTGCCAGTAGCCCAAGAAGGGGGGGAGGGCAGCCCCAGCATTTT. Protein sequence: CASSPRRGGGQPQHF.

V and J are TRBV5-4 and TRBJ2-7; the match to TRBD1 covers 9 bases. V was clipped by 4 bases and J by 12 bases; unmatched bases: 8. The CDR3 has 12 residues. Germline V gene sequence: CDR1 SGHNT, CDR2 YYREEE (reference sequence). DNA for the CDR3: TGTGCCAGCAGCGCCCCCGACAGGGGGACGTACTTC. As protein: CASSAPDRGTYF. The whole variable domain, filled in from reference TRBV5-4 and TRBJ2-7, reads ETGVTQSPTHLIKTRGQQVTLRCSSQSGHNTVSWYQQALGQGPQFIFQYYREEENGRGNFPPRFSGLQFPNYSSELNVNALELDDSALYLCASSAPDRGTYFGPGTRLTVT.

This clone occurred once. The gene calls are TRBV7-2 and TRBJ2-2; 8 nucleotides align to TRBD1. V dropped 1 base and J dropped 2; count of bases not matched to a gene: 3. There are 16 residues in the CDR3. In germline, CDR1 is SGHTA, CDR2 FQGNSA. This CDR3 reads CASSLGPGGNTGELFF. As DNA, the CDR3 is TGTGCCAGCAGCTTAGGTCCAGGGGGCAACACCGGGGAGCTGTTTTTT. Variable domain in full (rest from reference TRBV7-2 and TRBJ2-2): GAGVSQSPSNKVTEKGKDVELRCDPISGHTALYWYRQSLGQGLEFLIYFQGNSAPDKSGLPSDRFSAERTGGSVSTLTIQRTQQEDSAVYLCASSLGPGGNTGELFFGEGSRLTVL.

The V gene is TRBV6-1, the J gene TRBJ2-1; the match to TRBD2 covers 12 bases. Germline CDR1 is MNHNS and CDR2 is SASEGT. Trimming at V came to 6 bases and at J to 3 bases, leaving 3 bases not matched to a gene. The CDR3 runs 15 residues. In DNA form, the CDR3 reads TGTGCCAGCAGGCCGACTAGCGGGAGCTACAATGAGCAGTTCTTC. Its protein is CASRPTSGSYNEQFF.

The CDR3 sequence is CASSLTDRGRVGYTF. The CDR3 DNA follows: TGTGCCAGCAGTTTAACGGACAGGGGGCGGGTTGGCTACACCTTC. The chain links TRBV28 to TRBJ1-2; 11 bases match TRBD1. The germline gives CDR1 MDHEN, CDR2 SYDVKM. Germline trimming cut 2 bases from V and 7 bases from J; bases unmatched to any gene: 6. The CDR3 runs to 15 residues.

The rearrangement uses TRBV7-2 and TRBJ1-1; no reliable D call. Germline V gives CDR1 SGHTA, CDR2 FQGNSA. The germline V and J ends were trimmed by 3 bases and 3 bases, with 11 bases remaining between them. The CDR3 extends over 14 amino acids. CDR3 sequence: CASSFAGWDTEAFF. The CDR3, as DNA: TGTGCCAGCAGCTTCGCGGGGTGGGACACTGAAGCTTTCTTT.

The J gene is TRBJ2-7, the V gene TRBV19, with 11 nucleotides matching TRBD1. With V trimmed by 3 bases and J by 3 bases, 16 bases remained unmatched. Looked up from germline, CDR1 is LNHDA and CDR2 is SQIVND (reference sequence). This CDR3 contains 19 residues. This CDR3 is CASSILNLSPGTGGYEQYF. The CDR3 coding sequence is TGTGCCAGTAGTATTCTCAACCTCTCCCCCGGGACAGGGGGCTACGAGCAGTACTTC.

This clone was counted a few times. The chain joins TRBV6-5 to TRBJ1-6; TRBD1 matches at 7 bases. V was clipped by 2 bases and J by 10 bases; unmatched bases: 5. The CDR3 has 14 amino acids. Germline V gene lookup returns CDR1 MNHEY and CDR2 SVGAGI. DNA of the CDR3: TGTGCCAGCAGTTACGAGGGGGCGGGCTCACCCCTCCACTTT. Protein sequence: CASSYEGAGSPLHF.

This chain joins TRBV19 and TRBJ1-1, with 8 nucleotides matching TRBD1. This CDR3 is built from 13 residues. V lost 5 bases and J lost 1; bases outside the gene matches: 0. Germline V CDR1 and CDR2: LNHDA, SQIVND (reference sequence). DNA for the CDR3: TGTGCCAGTAGTGGACAGGGGAACACTGAAGCTTTCTTT. It is translated as CASSGQGNTEAFF.

This clone showed up just a few times. This chain connects TRBV6-1 to TRBJ1-2; 8 bases are a match to TRBD1. With 5 bases clipped from V and 6 bases from J, the junction kept 8 bases outside the gene matches. Germline V gene data show CDR1 as MNHNS and CDR2 as SASEGT. The CDR3 is 14 residues long. CDR3 residues: CASSLSQGADGYTF. The DNA of the CDR3 is TGTGCCAGCAGTTTATCCCAGGGGGCGGATGGCTACACCTTC.

This clone was detected only a few times. The chain is built from TRBV6-5 and TRBJ2-1; 11 bases agree with TRBD2. CDR3 size: 14 residues. With V trimmed by 5 bases and J by 8 bases, 5 bases remained unmatched. CDR1 is MNHEY and CDR2 is SVGAGI in the germline V gene. The CDR3 is CASSETSGKDEQFF. In nucleotides, the CDR3 is TGTGCCAGCAGTGAGACTAGCGGGAAAGATGAGCAGTTCTTC.

V is TRBV18 and J is TRBJ2-7; tentative D call: TRBD1 (5 bases). Germline CDR1 and CDR2: KGHSH and LQKENI. The CDR3 extends over 14 amino acids. Trimming pared 1 base from V and 1 base from J, leaving 8 bases between. CDR3 nucleotide sequence: TGTGCCAGCTCACCACAGACAGAATCCTACGAGCAGTACTTC. Translated, it gives CASSPQTESYEQYF.